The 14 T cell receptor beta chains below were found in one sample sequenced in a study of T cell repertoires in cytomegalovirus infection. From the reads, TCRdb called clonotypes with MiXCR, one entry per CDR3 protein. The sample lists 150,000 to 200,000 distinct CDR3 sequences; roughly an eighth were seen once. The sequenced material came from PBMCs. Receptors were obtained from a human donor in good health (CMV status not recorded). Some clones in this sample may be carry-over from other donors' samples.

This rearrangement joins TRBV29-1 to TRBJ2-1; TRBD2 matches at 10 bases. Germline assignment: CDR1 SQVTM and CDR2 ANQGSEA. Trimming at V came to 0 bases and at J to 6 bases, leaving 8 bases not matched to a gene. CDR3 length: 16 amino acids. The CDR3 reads CSVEDPLAGVFNEQFF. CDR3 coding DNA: TGCAGCGTTGAAGACCCCCTAGCGGGAGTTTTCAATGAGCAGTTCTTC.

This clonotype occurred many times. In DNA, the CDR3 is TGTGCCAGCAGCTTAGCGGGAGGGCCGTTCGGGGAGACCCAGTACTTC. Translated, it gives CASSLAGGPFGETQYF. The V gene is TRBV7-2, the J gene TRBJ2-5, with TRBD2 matching over 7 bases. This CDR3 contains 16 residues. Trimming at V came to 0 bases and at J to 5 bases, leaving 9 bases not matched to a gene. Per the germline V gene, CDR1 is SGHTA and CDR2 is FQGNSA. Based on the CDR3 plus reference TRBV7-2 and TRBJ2-5, the full variable domain is GAGVSQSPSNKVTEKGKDVELRCDPISGHTALYWYRQSLGQGLEFLIYFQGNSAPDKSGLPSDRFSAERTGGSVSTLTIQRTQQEDSAVYLCASSLAGGPFGETQYFGPGTRLLVL.

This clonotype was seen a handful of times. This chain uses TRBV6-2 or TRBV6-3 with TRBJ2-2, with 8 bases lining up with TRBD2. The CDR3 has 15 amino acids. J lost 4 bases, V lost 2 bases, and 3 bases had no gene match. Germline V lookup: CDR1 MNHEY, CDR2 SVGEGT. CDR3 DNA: TGTGCCAGCAGTTACCGGGGGGGCCTCACCGGGGAGCTGTTTTTT. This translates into CASSYRGGLTGELFF.

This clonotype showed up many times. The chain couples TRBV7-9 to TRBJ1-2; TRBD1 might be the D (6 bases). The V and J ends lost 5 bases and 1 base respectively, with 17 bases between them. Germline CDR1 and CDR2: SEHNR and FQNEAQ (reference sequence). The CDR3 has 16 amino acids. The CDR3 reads CASSDIDTGYNYGYTF. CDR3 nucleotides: TGTGCCAGCAGCGATATTGATACAGGGTATAACTATGGCTACACCTTC. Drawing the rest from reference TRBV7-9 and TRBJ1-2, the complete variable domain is DTGVSQNPRHKITKRGQNVTFRCDPISEHNRLYWYRQTLGQGPEFLTYFQNEAQLEKSRLLSDRFSAERPKGSFSTLEIQRTEQGDSAMYLCASSDIDTGYNYGYTFGSGTRLTVV.

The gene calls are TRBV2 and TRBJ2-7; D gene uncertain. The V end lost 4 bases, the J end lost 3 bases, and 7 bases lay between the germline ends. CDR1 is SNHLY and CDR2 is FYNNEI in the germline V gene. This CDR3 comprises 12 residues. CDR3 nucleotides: TGTGCCAGCAGTGCTCTATTCTACGAGCAGTACTTC. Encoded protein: CASSALFYEQYF. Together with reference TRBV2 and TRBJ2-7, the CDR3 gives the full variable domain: EPEVTQTPSHQVTQMGQEVILRCVPISNHLYFYWYRQILGQKVEFLVSFYNNEISEKSEIFDDQFSVERPDGSNFTLKIRSTKLEDSAMYFCASSALFYEQYFGPGTRLTVT.

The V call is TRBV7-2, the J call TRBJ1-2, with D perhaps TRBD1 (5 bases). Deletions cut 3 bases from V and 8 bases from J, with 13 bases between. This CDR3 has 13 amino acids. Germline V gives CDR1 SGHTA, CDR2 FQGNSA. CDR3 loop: CASSFRAGQGYTF. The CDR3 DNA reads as TGTGCCAGCAGCTTCCGGGCGGGGCAAGGCTACACCTTC.

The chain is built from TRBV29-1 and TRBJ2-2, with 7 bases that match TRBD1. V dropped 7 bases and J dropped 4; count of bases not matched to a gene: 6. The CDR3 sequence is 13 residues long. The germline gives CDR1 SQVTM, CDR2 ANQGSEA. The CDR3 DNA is TGCAGCGCCCTGGACAGGTCCACCGGGGAGCTGTTTTTT. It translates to CSALDRSTGELFF.

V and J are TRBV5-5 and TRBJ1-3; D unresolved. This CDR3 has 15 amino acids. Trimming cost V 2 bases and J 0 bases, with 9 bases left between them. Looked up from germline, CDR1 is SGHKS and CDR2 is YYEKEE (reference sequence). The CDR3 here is CASSLPRYSGNTIYF. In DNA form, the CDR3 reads TGTGCCAGCAGCTTACCCCGGTACTCTGGAAACACCATATATTTT. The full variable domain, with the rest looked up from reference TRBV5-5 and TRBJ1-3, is DAGVTQSPTHLIKTRGQQVTLRCSPISGHKSVSWYQQVLGQGPQFIFQYYEKEERGRGNFPDRFSARQFPNYSSELNVNALLLGDSALYLCASSLPRYSGNTIYFGEGSWLTVV.

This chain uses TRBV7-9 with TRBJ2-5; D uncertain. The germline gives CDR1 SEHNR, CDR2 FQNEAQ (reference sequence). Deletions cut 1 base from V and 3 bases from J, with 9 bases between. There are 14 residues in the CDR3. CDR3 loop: CASSLVGEEETQYF. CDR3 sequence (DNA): TGTGCCAGCAGCTTAGTCGGAGAGGAAGAGACCCAGTACTTC.

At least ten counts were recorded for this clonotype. The CDR3 is CASSFSADRSYEQYF. DNA for the CDR3: TGTGCCAGCAGTTTCTCGGCTGACAGGTCCTACGAGCAGTACTTC. This chain connects TRBV27 to TRBJ2-7; weak D call: TRBD1 (6 bases). Germline CDR1 reads MNHEY; CDR2 reads SMNVEV (reference sequence). V was trimmed by 3 bases and J by 1 base, leaving 13 bases between them. The CDR3 contains 15 residues.

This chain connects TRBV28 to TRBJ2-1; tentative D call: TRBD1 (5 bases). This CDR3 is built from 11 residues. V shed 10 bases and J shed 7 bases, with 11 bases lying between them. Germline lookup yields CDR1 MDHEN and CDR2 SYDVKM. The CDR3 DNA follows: TGTGCCACCCAGGGTGTTAATGAGCAGTTCTTC. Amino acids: CATQGVNEQFF.

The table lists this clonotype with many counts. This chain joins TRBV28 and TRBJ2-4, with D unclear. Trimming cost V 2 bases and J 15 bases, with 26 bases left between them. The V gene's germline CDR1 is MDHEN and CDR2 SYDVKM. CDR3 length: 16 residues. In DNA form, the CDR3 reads TGTGCCAGCAGTTTAGAAGTGGCTAATTGGAGCCCGCGGCTGTACTTC. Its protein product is CASSLEVANWSPRLYF.

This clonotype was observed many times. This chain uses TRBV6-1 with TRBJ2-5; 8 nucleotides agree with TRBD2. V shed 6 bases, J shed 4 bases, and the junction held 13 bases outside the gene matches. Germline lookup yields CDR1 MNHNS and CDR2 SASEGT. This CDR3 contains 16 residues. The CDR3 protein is CASRPVLAGKRETQYF. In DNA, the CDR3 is TGTGCCAGCAGACCCGTCTTAGCGGGGAAACGAGAGACCCAGTACTTC.

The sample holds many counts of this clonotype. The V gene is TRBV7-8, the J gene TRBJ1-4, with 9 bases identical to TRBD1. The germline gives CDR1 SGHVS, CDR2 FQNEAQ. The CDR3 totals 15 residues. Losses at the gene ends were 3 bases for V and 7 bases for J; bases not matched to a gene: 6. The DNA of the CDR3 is TGTGCCAGCAGCTTCGACAGGGGGAAAGGTGAAAAACTGTTTTTT. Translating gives CASSFDRGKGEKLFF. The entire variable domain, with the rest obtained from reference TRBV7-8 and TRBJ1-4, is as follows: GAGVSQSPRYKVAKRGQDVALRCDPISGHVSLFWYQQALGQGPEFLTYFQNEAQLDKSGLPSDRFFAERPEGSVSTLKIQRTQQEDSAVYLCASSFDRGKGEKLFFGSGTQLSVL.